The sequence of this T cell receptor (beta chain) was determined in a study of beta chain features in type 1 diabetes listed by TCRdb under 2018. The study in broad terms: Mean age, gender distribution, total cell number and subset yield were not different between patients and healthy donors. A total of 107,917,701 sorted cells were examined across all samples, and the number of cells per subset was strongly correlated with RNA yield. The study compared the TCRB repertoires of sorted circulating CD4+ T cell subsets in recently diagnosed type 1 diabetes patients with those in matched healthy donors. Whereas all 30 or so donors provided naive and central memory subsets, regulatory and stem cell-like memory subsets were isolated from just 8 patients and roughly 8 healthy donors. The study at large found these results: PCR may preferentially amplify shorter templates, but because patient and control samples were amplified and corrected together, any resulting skew would affect both groups equally. Because small numbers of individuals were included in the HLA sub-analyses, any influence of HLA type on TCRB rearrangement was left unresolved. The naive, central memory and regulatory TCRB repertoires appeared to resemble one another more closely among patients than among healthy donors. At VDJ recombination sites, type 1 diabetes patients had fewer insertions and more deleted nucleotides, which implies abnormalities in thymic rearrangement. A moderate but significant shortening of TCRB CDR3 length was observed in type 1 diabetes patients in all four CD4+ subsets. Sequencing cDNA rather than genomic DNA could over-represent highly expressing activated cells, although activation and CD3 levels did not differ between groups.

The entire isolated RNA was reverse transcribed using the High Capacity cDNA Reverse Transcription Kit, and thus expressed TCRB transcripts were sequenced. Naive, central memory and regulatory T cell samples underwent deep immunoSEQ sequencing, averaging roughly 3.3 million total reads per sample. After sorted cells were lysed in RLT buffer, RNA was extracted with DNase-treated RNeasy Micro or Mini kits, with the choice depending on cell number. To prevent cross-contamination, every cell subset was processed on its own, while patient and healthy donor samples were processed together. The immunoSEQ multiplex PCR was used to amplify TCRB sequences from cDNA, generating 87-bp fragments that spanned the CDR3 region. Amplicons were sequenced on the Illumina HiSeq platform. As for the authors' bioinformatics: PCR bias was computationally corrected using synthetic template baselines, reads within Hamming distance 2 were collapsed, and singletons that could not be merged were discarded. Reads were aligned against IMGT to assign V, D and J genes, CDR3 length and insertions or deletions at six rearrangement sites. Clonotype counts were normalized to sorted cell number within each subset before computing true diversity and Gini coefficients with the tcR R package. The overlap coefficient, calculated on TCRB nucleotide sequences, was used to quantify repertoire sharing. As a proxy for the pre-selection repertoire, out-of-frame TCRB sequences from naive cells were analyzed. Held by TCRdb, this immuneACCESS table contains in-frame sequences only and omits some clones. Under half of the omission traces to an unresolved V gene where checked; the cause of the rest is unknown. The V and J calls and clone size were taken over from that table, and D and trimming were inferred from the DNA. This sample holds 300,000 to 450,000 clones; around 20% were observed only once. Together, the top ten hold under 0.05% of the sample.

This clone occurred a few times. The antigen it recognizes is unknown. The sample holds no much larger clone one base away, and base qualities are not on file. CDR1 and CDR2, looked up from the germline V gene (reference sequence), are LNHNV and YYDKDF. V ends up 4 bases short and J 0 bases short, with an unmatched junction base count of 4. Its CDR3 holds 15 amino acids, cysteine through phenylalanine. This entry keeps only the CDR3 DNA: 45 bases, framed from base 1. Each donor gave one peripheral blood draw, roughly 110 mL on average, collected into heparinised tubes. Naive, central memory, regulatory and stem cell-like memory CD4+ T cells were sorted on a BD FACSAria II using a panel including CD45RO, CCR7, CD25, CD127, CD95 and CD27. All sorted populations exceeded 95% purity. PBMCs were isolated right away by Lymphoprep density gradient centrifugation and were stained directly, without culture. So that batch effects would be minimized, each experiment stained and sorted samples in pairs, pairing one healthy donor with one patient.

This TCR was recovered from a woman aged 18-29 years in good health. Sequenced sample: naive CD4+ T cells from blood. Explained via the paper, the cell subset or site label denotes: true naive CD4+ T cells. The chain is encoded by TRBV15 joined to TRBJ2-7; 9 bases in the junction line up with TRBD2. Here the CDR3 is given as CATSIKREASYEQYF. DNA sequence: TGTGCCACCAGCATCAAGCGGGAGGCCTCCTACGAGCAGTACTTC.